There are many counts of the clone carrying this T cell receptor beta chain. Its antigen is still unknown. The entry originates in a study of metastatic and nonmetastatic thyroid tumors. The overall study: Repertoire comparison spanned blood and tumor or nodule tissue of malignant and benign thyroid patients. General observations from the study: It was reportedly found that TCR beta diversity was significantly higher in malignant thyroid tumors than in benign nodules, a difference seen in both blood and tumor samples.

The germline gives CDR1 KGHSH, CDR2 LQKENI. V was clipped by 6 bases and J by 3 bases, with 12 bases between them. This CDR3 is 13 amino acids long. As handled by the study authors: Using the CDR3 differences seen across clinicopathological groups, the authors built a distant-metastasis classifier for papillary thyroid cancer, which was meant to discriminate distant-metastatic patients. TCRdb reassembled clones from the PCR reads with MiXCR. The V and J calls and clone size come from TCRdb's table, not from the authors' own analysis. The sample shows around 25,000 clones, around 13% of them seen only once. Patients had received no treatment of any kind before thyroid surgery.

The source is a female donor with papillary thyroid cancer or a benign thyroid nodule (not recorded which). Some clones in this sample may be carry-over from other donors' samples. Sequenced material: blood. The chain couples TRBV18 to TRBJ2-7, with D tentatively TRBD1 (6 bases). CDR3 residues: CASSGQTYYEQYF. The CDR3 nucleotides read TGTGCCAGCTCCGGACAGACGTACTACGAGCAGTACTTC.